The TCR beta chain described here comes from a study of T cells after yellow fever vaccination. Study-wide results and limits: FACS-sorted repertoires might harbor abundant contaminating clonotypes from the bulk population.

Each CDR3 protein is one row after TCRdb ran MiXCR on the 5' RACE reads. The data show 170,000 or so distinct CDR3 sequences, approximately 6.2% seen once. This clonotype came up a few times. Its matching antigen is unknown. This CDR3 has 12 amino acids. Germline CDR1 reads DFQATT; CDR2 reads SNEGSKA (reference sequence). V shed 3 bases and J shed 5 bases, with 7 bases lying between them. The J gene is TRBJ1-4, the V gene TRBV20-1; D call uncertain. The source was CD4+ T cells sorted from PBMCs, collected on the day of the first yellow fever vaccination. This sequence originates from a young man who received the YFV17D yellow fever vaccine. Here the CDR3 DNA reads TGCAGTGCTAGTCCGCTGAATGAAAAACTGTTTTTT. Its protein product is CSASPLNEKLFF.